Listed below are T cell receptor beta chains from one sample, sequenced in a study of blood T cell repertoires in COVID-19. Produced via immunoSEQ multiplex PCR; TCRdb's table is partial and in-frame only. This repertoire shows around 300,000 clones, approximately 88% found once; its top ten account for about 1.7%. The sequencing sample was made of PBMCs or T cells enriched from blood (not recorded which). Receptor source: a woman aged 35 to 49 who had recovered from COVID-19. Each CDR3 is given with its conserved first and last residue. Some rows mark clone size as missing; the rest say once, few, many or name a class of expanded clone.

v_call: TRBV19
clone_size: -
j_call: TRBJ2-6
cdr3_length: 14
cdr3_aa: CASRWAGGANVLTF

v_call: TRBV5-1
clone_size: -
j_call: TRBJ1-2
cdr3_length: 17
cdr3_aa: CASSLEALDRTEYGYTF

v_call: TRBV7-8
clone_size: once
j_call: TRBJ1-2
cdr3_length: 12
cdr3_aa: CASSLQENGYTF

v_call: TRBV29-1
clone_size: -
j_call: TRBJ1-3
cdr3_length: 14
cdr3_aa: CSVDKGGVGNTIYF

v_call: TRBV3-1/TRBV3-2
clone_size: -
j_call: TRBJ1-1
cdr3_length: 14
cdr3_aa: CASSPLRRDTEAFF

v_call: TRBV30
clone_size: few
j_call: TRBJ1-4
cdr3_length: 13
cdr3_aa: CAWSGGQIEKLFF

v_call: TRBV6-2/TRBV6-3
clone_size: -
j_call: TRBJ2-5
cdr3_length: 16
cdr3_aa: CASTPGLAGGQETQYF

v_call: TRBV27
clone_size: -
j_call: TRBJ1-2
cdr3_length: 13
cdr3_aa: CASSLREGGGYTF

v_call: TRBV19
clone_size: -
j_call: TRBJ2-3
cdr3_length: 14
cdr3_aa: CASRNRGSTDTQYF

v_call: TRBV11-2
clone_size: -
j_call: TRBJ2-1
cdr3_length: 13
cdr3_aa: CASSLGRVDEQFF

v_call: TRBV14
clone_size: -
j_call: TRBJ1-1
cdr3_length: 14
cdr3_aa: CASSRQGRNTEAFF

v_call: TRBV9
clone_size: -
j_call: TRBJ2-1
cdr3_length: 15
cdr3_aa: CASSAGGPRANEQFF

v_call: TRBV5-1
clone_size: -
j_call: TRBJ1-5
cdr3_length: 15
cdr3_aa: CASSIQGARNQPQHF

v_call: TRBV6-4
clone_size: -
j_call: TRBJ1-1
cdr3_length: 13
cdr3_aa: CASSEAGGTEAFF

v_call: TRBV29-1
clone_size: -
j_call: TRBJ2-1
cdr3_length: 18
cdr3_aa: CSVEGGQGTLMSYNEQFF

v_call: TRBV9
clone_size: once
j_call: TRBJ1-2
cdr3_length: 12
cdr3_aa: CASSAFNYGYTF

v_call: TRBV19
clone_size: -
j_call: TRBJ1-4
cdr3_length: 15
cdr3_aa: CASSIGGNKNEKLFF

v_call: TRBV29-1
clone_size: -
j_call: TRBJ2-1
cdr3_length: 16
cdr3_aa: CSVAPTGALTYNEQFF

v_call: TRBV19
clone_size: -
j_call: TRBJ2-1
cdr3_length: 16
cdr3_aa: CASSSLAGVSYNEQFF

v_call: TRBV2
clone_size: -
j_call: TRBJ1-4
cdr3_length: 15
cdr3_aa: CASGYRGQTNEKLFF

v_call: TRBV4-3
clone_size: -
j_call: TRBJ1-1
cdr3_length: 17
cdr3_aa: CASSQDGTGGGDTEAFF

v_call: TRBV4-3
clone_size: -
j_call: TRBJ1-2
cdr3_length: 20
cdr3_aa: CASSQDREDRVSSRHYGYTF

v_call: TRBV19
clone_size: -
j_call: TRBJ2-3
cdr3_length: 14
cdr3_aa: CASSIGGNTDTQYF

v_call: TRBV9
clone_size: -
j_call: TRBJ1-1
cdr3_length: 17
cdr3_aa: CASSVGTGGALGTEAFF

v_call: TRBV14
clone_size: -
j_call: TRBJ1-2
cdr3_length: 13
cdr3_aa: CASSQVQGYGYTF

v_call: TRBV10-3
clone_size: -
j_call: TRBJ1-4
cdr3_length: 12
cdr3_aa: CASGTDTEKLFF

v_call: TRBV5-6
clone_size: -
j_call: TRBJ2-5
cdr3_length: 14
cdr3_aa: CASSLGLKQETQYF

v_call: TRBV5-4
clone_size: -
j_call: TRBJ1-2
cdr3_length: 14
cdr3_aa: CASGLGGTNYGYTF

v_call: TRBV9
clone_size: -
j_call: TRBJ1-2
cdr3_length: 17
cdr3_aa: CASSQSQGEGRVYGYTF

v_call: TRBV7-2
clone_size: few
j_call: TRBJ2-7
cdr3_length: 15
cdr3_aa: CASSLASGGAYEQYF

v_call: TRBV27
clone_size: -
j_call: TRBJ1-6
cdr3_length: 16
cdr3_aa: CASSPGGQGKASPLHF

v_call: TRBV6-5
clone_size: -
j_call: TRBJ1-2
cdr3_length: 12
cdr3_aa: CASSPNTDGYTF

v_call: TRBV19
clone_size: -
j_call: TRBJ2-7
cdr3_length: 14
cdr3_aa: CASGTSGGAYEQYF

v_call: TRBV12-1
clone_size: -
j_call: TRBJ1-5
cdr3_length: 16
cdr3_aa: CASHMWSGGSCQPQHF

v_call: TRBV5-1
clone_size: -
j_call: TRBJ2-7
cdr3_length: 14
cdr3_aa: CASSLAAGVGEQYF

v_call: TRBV5-1
clone_size: -
j_call: TRBJ2-2
cdr3_length: 14
cdr3_aa: CASRLAGGTGELFF

v_call: TRBV24-1
clone_size: once
j_call: TRBJ2-3
cdr3_length: 19
cdr3_aa: CATSAPGGDIAGATDTQYF

v_call: TRBV7-8
clone_size: -
j_call: TRBJ2-3
cdr3_length: 18
cdr3_aa: CASSHRKGGIGHTDTQYF

v_call: TRBV11-3
clone_size: -
j_call: TRBJ2-2
cdr3_length: 14
cdr3_aa: CASSPGLANGELFF

v_call: TRBV5-4
clone_size: -
j_call: TRBJ2-7
cdr3_length: 14
cdr3_aa: CASSLGGSSREQYF

v_call: TRBV5-1
clone_size: -
j_call: TRBJ1-1
cdr3_length: 15
cdr3_aa: CASSLAGTENTEAFF

v_call: TRBV29-1
clone_size: -
j_call: TRBJ2-7
cdr3_length: 15
cdr3_aa: CSVEESSGGPYEQYF